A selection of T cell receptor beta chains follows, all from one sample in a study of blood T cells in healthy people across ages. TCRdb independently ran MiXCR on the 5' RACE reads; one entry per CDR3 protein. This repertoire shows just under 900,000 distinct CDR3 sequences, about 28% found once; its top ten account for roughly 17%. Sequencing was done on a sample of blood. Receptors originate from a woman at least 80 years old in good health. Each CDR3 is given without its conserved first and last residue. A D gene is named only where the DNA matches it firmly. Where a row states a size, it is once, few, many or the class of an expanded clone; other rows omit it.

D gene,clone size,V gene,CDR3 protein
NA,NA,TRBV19,ASSTPRVSVAKNIQY
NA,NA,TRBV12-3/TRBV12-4,ASSESTDAQY
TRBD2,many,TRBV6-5,ASSYSAGGLETQY
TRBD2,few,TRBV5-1,ASSSTPGGSGEQY
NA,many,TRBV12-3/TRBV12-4,ATMGQKVAGRSYEQY
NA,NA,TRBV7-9,ASSLSAGAPTNEKLF
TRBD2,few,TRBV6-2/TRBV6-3,ASSYEATKSGTQF
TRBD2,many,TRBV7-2,ASSGGLPNEQF
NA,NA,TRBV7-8,ASSLQGTYSNQPQH
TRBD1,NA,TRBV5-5,ASSLLTGEGTGELF
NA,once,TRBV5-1,ASSLAGADIQY
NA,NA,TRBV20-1,SATGQGGIGWAGGDSYNEQF
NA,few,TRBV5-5,ASSRGGSSYNSPLH
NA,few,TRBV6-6,ASRGSGDTEAF
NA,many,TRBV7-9,ASSLAGGRQNTEAF
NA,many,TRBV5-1,ASSLGTAAGSYGYT
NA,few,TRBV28,ASSQLQSTNTEAF
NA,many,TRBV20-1,SARDGGGPKNIQY
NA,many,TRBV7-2,ASSLVGIGLVGNEQF
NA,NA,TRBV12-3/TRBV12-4,ACRPRETEQF
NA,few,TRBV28,ASTAVAGSQSNQPQH
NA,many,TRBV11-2,ASSSHPDTQY
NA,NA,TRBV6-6,ASSYGAGKETQY
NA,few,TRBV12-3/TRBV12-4,ASRRTNEKRF
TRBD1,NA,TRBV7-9,ASSSPPGQGEAF
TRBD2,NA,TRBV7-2,ASNWTSSYEQY
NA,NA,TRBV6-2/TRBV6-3,ASSYITAQETQY
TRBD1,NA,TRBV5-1,ASSLGQGQNEKLF
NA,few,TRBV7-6,ASSWTGELETQY
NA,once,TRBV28,ASSLSWGRGDGYT
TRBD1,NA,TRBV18,ASSPLGTENTGELF
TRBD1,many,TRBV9,ASSAPSDRGRMNTEAF
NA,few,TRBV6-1,ASMKDHLVGELF
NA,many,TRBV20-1,SARGRTRRNEKLF
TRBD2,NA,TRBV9,VSSPTGTSSNEQF
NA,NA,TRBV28,ASSLGLVLGGGYEQY
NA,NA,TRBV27,ARPPPSSYNSPLH
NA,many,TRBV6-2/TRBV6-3,ASRQGGENLHGYT
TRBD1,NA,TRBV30,AWRPGTGSLGYT
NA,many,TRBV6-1,ASSEQRGLYNEQF
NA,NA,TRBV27,ASSLTQQNNEKLF
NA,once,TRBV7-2,ASDLKEGLNYGYT
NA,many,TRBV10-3,AISKGIDNSPLH
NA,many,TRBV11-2,ASSLDLQGGMRF
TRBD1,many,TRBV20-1,SASGQADTQY
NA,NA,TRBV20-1,SARAGGANQPQH
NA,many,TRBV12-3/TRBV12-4,ASSLGAGLNTEAF
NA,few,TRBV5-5,ASSEGRVTEAF
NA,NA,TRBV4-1,ASSPTARQETQY